This note documents a single TCR beta chain sequence. The sample comes from a study of blood T cell repertoires in COVID-19. About the study: Material from acute and convalescent COVID-19 was sourced from the United States, Italy and Spain.

Under the authors' procedure: Amplification with reference gene primers provided the estimates of nucleated cell counts. The repertoire was sequenced with immunoSEQ multiplex PCR; TCRdb's copy has only in-frame clones and lacks some. The V and J calls and clone size are taken from that table; D and trimming were inferred from the DNA. The sample yields about 250,000 clones, 70% to 85% seen once. This clonotype was obtained from a woman of 80 years or more with active or convalescent COVID-19. The sample comprised peripheral blood.

This CDR3 reads CASSTSQGLGYTF. CDR3 in DNA: TGTGCCAGCAGCACTTCACAGGGACTAGGCTACACCTTC. V and J are TRBV7-9 and TRBJ1-2, with TRBD1 as a possible D gene (6 bases). This CDR3 comprises 13 residues. The V end was cut by 5 bases, the J end by 8 bases, with 15 bases between. CDR1 is SEHNR and CDR2 is FQNEAQ in the germline V gene (reference sequence).